This TCR beta chain was documented in a study of T cell repertoires in cytomegalovirus infection. The wider study: HLA-B-restricted CMV epitopes that are well studied were used alongside recently identified HLA-C-restricted ones. Signatures in public TCR beta sequences pointed to both CMV infection and matching HLA type. Whole-study results and caveats: Carriers of CMV plus the relevant HLA were identified by cumulative public TCR beta family frequency. CMV-specific TCR beta clonotypes restricted by HLA-C were the ones dominating the ex vivo response.

Details on this clonotype: The antigen is unknown.

MiXCR was run by TCRdb on the reads, yielding one entry per CDR3 protein. Counted here are about 160,000 distinct CDR3 sequences, roughly 22% occurring once; the ten biggest clones make up 20% to 30%. From germline, CDR1 is SGDLS and CDR2 YYNGEE. The CDR3 covers 17 residues. The germline V and J ends were trimmed by 0 bases and 0 bases, with 10 bases remaining between them. This receptor was obtained from a human donor in good health (CMV status not recorded). Some clones in this sample may be carry-over from other donors' samples. This specimen was CD8+ T cells from cultured PBMCs, taken from culture after CMV antigen stimulation. V and J are TRBV9 and TRBJ1-6, with no clear D. DNA of the CDR3: TGTGCCAGCAGCGTAGAAGAATGGAGCTCCTATAATTCACCCCTCCACTTT. This encodes CASSVEEWSSYNSPLHF.